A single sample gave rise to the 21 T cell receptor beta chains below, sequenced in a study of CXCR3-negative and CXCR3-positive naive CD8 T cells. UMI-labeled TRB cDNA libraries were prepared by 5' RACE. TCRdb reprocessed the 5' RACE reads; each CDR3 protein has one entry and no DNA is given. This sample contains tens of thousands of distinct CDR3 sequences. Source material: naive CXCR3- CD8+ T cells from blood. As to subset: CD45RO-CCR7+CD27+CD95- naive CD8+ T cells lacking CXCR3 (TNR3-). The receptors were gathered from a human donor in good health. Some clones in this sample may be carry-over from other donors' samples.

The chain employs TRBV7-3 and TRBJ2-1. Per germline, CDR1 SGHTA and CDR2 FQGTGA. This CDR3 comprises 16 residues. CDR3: CASSLLKTVPGNEQFF.

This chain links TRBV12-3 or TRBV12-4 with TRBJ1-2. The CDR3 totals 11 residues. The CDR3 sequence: CASSQGPGYTF.

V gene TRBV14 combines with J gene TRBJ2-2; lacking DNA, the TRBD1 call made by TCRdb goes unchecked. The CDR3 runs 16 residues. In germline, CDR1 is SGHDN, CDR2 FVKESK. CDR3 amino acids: CASSQFRGANTGELFF.

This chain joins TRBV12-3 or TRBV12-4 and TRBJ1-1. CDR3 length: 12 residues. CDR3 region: CASSQMTDEAFF.

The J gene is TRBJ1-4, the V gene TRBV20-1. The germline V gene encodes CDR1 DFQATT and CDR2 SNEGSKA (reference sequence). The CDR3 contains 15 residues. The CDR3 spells CSADDIASTNEKLFF.

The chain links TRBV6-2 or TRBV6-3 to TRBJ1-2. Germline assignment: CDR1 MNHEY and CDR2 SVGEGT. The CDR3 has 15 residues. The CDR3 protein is CASSYSGESNYGYTF.

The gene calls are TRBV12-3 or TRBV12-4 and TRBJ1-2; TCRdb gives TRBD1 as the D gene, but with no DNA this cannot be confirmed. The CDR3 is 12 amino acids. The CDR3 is CASSGKGAGYTF.

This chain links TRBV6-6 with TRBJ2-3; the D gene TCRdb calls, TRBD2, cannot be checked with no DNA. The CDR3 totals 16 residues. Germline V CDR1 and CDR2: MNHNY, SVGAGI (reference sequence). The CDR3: CASSYGARGDTDTQYF.

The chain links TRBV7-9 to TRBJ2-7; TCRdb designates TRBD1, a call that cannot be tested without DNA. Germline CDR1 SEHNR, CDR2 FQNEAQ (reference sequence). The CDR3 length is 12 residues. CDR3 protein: CASSFGRYEQYF.

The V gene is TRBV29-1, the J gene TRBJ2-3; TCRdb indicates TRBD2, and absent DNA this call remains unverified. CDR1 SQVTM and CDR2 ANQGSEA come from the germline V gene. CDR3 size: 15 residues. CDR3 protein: CSVEVGRGGADTQYF.

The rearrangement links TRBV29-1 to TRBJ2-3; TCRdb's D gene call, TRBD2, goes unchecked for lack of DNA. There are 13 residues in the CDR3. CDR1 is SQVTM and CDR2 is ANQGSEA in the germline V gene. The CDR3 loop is CSAGTSVVDTQYF.

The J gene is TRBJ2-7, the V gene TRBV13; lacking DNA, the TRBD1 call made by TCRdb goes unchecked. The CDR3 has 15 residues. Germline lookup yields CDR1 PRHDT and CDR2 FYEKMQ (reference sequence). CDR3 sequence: CASSLNGQGRYEQYF. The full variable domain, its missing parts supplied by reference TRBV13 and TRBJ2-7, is AAGVIQSPRHLIKEKRETATLKCYPIPRHDTVYWYQQGPGQDPQFLISFYEKMQSDKGSIPDRFSAQQFSDYHSELNMSSLELGDSALYFCASSLNGQGRYEQYFGPGTRLTVT.

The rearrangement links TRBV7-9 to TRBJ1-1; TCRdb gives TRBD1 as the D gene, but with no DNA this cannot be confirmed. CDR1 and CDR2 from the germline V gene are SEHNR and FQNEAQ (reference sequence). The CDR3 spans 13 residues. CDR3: CASSLAPGMEAFF. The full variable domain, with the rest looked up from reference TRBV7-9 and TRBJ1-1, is DTGVSQNPRHKITKRGQNVTFRCDPISEHNRLYWYRQTLGQGPEFLTYFQNEAQLEKSRLLSDRFSAERPKGSFSTLEIQRTEQGDSAMYLCASSLAPGMEAFFGQGTRLTVV.

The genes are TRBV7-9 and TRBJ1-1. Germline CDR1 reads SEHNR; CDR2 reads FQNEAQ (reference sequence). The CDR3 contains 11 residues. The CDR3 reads CASSLLSEAFF.

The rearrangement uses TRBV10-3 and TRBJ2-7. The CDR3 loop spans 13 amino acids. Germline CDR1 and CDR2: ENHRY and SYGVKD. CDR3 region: CAISEEVSYEQYF.

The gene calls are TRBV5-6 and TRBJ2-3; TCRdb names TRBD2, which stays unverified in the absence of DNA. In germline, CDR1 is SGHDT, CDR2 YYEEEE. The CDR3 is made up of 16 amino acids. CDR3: CASSFALAGVTDTQYF.

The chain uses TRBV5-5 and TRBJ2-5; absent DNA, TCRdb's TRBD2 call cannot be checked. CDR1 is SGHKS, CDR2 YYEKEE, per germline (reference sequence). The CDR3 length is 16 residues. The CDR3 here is CASSLLLAGLQETQYF.

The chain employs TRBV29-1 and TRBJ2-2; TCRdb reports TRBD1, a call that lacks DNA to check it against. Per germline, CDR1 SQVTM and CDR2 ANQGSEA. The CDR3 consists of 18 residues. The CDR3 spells CSAQAGTELPLFTGELFF.

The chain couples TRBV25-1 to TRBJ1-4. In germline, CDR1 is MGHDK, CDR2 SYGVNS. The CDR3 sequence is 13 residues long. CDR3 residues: CASSEYPNEKLFF.

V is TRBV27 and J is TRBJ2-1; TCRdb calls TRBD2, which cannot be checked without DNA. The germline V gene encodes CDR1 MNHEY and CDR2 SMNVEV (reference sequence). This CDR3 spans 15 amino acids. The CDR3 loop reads CASSLSASGHNEQFF.

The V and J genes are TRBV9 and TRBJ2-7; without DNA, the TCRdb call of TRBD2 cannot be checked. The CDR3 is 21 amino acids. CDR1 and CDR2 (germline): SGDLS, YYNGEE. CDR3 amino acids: CASSVDPLSPTLAGGRYEQYF.